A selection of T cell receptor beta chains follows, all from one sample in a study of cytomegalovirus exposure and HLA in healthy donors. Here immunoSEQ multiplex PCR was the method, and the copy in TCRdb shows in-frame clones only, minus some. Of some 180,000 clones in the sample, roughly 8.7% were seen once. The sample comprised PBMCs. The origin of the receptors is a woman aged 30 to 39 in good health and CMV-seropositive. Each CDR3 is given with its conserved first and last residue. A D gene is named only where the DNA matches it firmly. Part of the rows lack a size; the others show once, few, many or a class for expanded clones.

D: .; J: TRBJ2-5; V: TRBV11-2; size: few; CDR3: CASSLGGRETQYF; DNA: TGTGCCAGCAGCTTAGGGGGGAGGGAGACCCAGTACTTC
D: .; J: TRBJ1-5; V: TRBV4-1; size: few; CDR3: CASSHNRVNQPQHF; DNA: TGCGCCAGCAGCCACAACAGAGTCAATCAGCCCCAGCATTTT
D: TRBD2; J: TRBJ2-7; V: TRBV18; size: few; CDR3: CASSRDYLAYEQYF; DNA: TGTGCCAGCTCACGGGACTATTTGGCCTACGAGCAGTACTTC
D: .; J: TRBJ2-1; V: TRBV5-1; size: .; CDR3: CASTAAGAYNEQFF; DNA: TGCGCCAGCACAGCGGCAGGGGCCTACAATGAGCAGTTCTTC
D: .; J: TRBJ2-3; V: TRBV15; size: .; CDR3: CATSRVVGGSTDTQYF; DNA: TGTGCCACCAGCAGAGTGGTAGGCGGGAGCACAGATACGCAGTATTTT
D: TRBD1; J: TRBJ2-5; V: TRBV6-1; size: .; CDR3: CASSEGQGLGETQYF; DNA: TGTGCCAGCAGTGAGGGACAGGGCTTAGGGGAGACCCAGTACTTC
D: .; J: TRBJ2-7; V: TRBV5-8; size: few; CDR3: CASTVLGYEQYF; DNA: TGTGCCAGCACCGTTCTCGGCTACGAGCAGTACTTC
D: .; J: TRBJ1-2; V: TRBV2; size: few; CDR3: CASSETRPGRGGYTF; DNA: TGTGCCAGCAGTGAAACTAGACCGGGTCGGGGTGGCTACACCTTC
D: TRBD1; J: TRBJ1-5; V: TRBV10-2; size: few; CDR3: CASKGQGINQPQHF; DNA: TGCGCCAGCAAAGGACAGGGAATCAATCAGCCCCAGCATTTT
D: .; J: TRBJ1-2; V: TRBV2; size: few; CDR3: CASRGGAGYYGYTF; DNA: TGTGCCAGCAGGGGGGGAGCAGGGTACTATGGCTACACCTTC
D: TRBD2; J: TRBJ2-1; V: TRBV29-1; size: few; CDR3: CSGTGLAGGNEQFF; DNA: TGCAGCGGGACGGGACTAGCGGGAGGCAATGAGCAGTTCTTC
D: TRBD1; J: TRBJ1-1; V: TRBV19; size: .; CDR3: CASSIGPRDRSSNTEAFF; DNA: TGTGCCAGTAGTATAGGCCCCCGGGACAGAAGTTCGAACACTGAAGCTTTCTTT
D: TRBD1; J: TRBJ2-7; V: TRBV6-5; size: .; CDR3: CASSYSAGGAYEQYF; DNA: TGTGCCAGCAGTTACTCCGCAGGGGGAGCCTACGAGCAGTACTTC
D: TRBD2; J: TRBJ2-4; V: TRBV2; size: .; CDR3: CASSEFLGLAAKNIQYF; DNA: TGTGCCAGCAGTGAATTCTTGGGACTAGCGGCCAAAAACATTCAGTACTTC
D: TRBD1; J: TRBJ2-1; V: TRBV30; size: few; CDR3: CAWSSGGFRGPGLGEQFF; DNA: TGTGCCTGGAGTTCAGGGGGCTTTAGGGGACCGGGGCTGGGCGAGCAGTTCTTC
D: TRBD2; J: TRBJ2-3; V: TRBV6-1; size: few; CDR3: CASALAGVKDTQYF; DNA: TGTGCCAGCGCACTAGCGGGAGTAAAAGATACGCAGTATTTT
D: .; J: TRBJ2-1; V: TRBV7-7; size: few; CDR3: CASSLVRGNEQFF; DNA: TGTGCCAGCAGCTTAGTCAGGGGAAATGAGCAGTTCTTC
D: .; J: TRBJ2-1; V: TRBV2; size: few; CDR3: CASSDFGEQFF; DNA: TGTGCCAGCAGTGATTTCGGTGAGCAGTTCTTC
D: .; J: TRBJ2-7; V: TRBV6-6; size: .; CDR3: CASSYEGGGPHEQYF; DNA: TGTGCCAGCAGTTACGAAGGGGGAGGGCCCCACGAGCAGTACTTC
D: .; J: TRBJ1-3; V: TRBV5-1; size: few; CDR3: CASSRDGGSGNTIYF; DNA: TGCGCCAGCAGCCGGGACGGGGGCTCTGGAAACACCATATATTTT
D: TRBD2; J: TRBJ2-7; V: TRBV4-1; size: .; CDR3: CASSPREGALGEQYF; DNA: TGCGCCAGCAGCCCGCGGGAGGGGGCGCTGGGAGAGCAGTACTTC
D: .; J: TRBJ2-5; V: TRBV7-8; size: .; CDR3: CASSPDNSDQETQYF; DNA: TGTGCCAGCAGCCCAGACAATAGCGACCAAGAGACCCAGTACTTC
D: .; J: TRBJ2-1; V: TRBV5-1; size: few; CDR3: CASSDMGQAYNEQFF; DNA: TGCGCCAGCAGCGATATGGGGCAGGCCTACAATGAGCAGTTCTTC
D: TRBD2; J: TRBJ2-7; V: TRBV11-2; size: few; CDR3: CASSLLAGGAYEQYF; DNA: TGTGCCAGCAGCTTATTAGCGGGAGGGGCCTACGAGCAGTACTTC
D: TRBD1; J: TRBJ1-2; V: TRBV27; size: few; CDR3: CASSLHGQGSYGYTF; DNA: TGTGCCAGCAGCCTACACGGACAGGGGTCCTATGGCTACACCTTC
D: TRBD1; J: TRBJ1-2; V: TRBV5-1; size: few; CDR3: CASSFQQGAEGYTF; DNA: TGCGCCAGCAGTTTTCAACAGGGGGCTGAGGGCTACACCTTC
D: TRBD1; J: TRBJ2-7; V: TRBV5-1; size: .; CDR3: CASSLDPGQGLYEQYF; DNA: TGCGCCAGCAGCTTAGACCCGGGACAGGGCCTCTACGAGCAGTACTTC
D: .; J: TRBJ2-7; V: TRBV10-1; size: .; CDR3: CASSKKSVGEQYF; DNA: TGCGCCAGCAGTAAAAAAAGTGTCGGCGAGCAGTACTTC
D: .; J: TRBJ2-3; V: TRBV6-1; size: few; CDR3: CASSEEPLGGRIGTQYF; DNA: TGTGCCAGCAGTGAAGAGCCACTCGGGGGGCGAATCGGTACGCAGTATTTT
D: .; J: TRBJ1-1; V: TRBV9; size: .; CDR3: CASSSRANTEAFF; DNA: TGTGCCAGCAGCTCGAGGGCGAACACTGAAGCTTTCTTT
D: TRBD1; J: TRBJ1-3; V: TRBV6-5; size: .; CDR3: CASRDRDTGNTIYF; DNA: TGTGCCAGCAGAGACAGGGATACCGGAAACACCATATATTTT
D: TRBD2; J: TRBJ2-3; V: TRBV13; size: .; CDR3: CASSSTGTSGSGVPDTQYF; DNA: TGTGCCAGCAGCTCTACCGGGACTAGCGGGAGCGGAGTCCCAGATACGCAGTATTTT
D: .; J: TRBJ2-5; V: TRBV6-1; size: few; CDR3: CAIRQQETQYF; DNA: TGTGCCATACGACAGCAAGAGACCCAGTACTTC
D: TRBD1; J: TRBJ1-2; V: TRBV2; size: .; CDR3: CASSESAAGGLYGYTF; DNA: TGTGCCAGCAGTGAAAGCGCGGCAGGGGGGCTCTATGGCTACACCTTC
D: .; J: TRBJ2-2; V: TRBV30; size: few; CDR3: CALLAPNTGELFF; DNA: TGTGCCCTTCTAGCGCCCAACACCGGGGAGCTGTTTTTT
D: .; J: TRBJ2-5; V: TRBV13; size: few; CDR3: CASSPGEAETQYF; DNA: TGTGCCAGCAGCCCCGGGGAGGCAGAGACCCAGTACTTC